A selection of T cell receptor beta chains follows, all from one sample in a study of T cell responses to AZD1222 COVID-19 vaccine. Produced via immunoSEQ multiplex PCR; TCRdb's table is partial and in-frame only. This table holds approximately 93,000 clones, around 90% found once. This specimen consisted of peripheral blood, obtained 28 days after the second AZD1222 dose. These receptor sequences come from an adult who received the AZD1222 COVID-19 vaccine. Each CDR3 is given with its conserved first and last residue. The order of the fields is clone size, D gene, V gene, CDR3 length, J gene, CDR3 protein, CDR3 DNA. D genes are given only for firm matches. Where a row states a size, it is once, few, many or the class of an expanded clone; other rows omit it.

-	TRBD1	TRBV28	15	TRBJ2-2	CASSARQGRTGELFF	TGTGCCAGCAGTGCCCGACAGGGTCGGACCGGGGAGCTGTTTTTT
-	-	TRBV6-5	15	TRBJ2-7	CASSYSIPGTYEQYF	TGTGCCAGCAGTTACTCGATACCAGGAACCTACGAGCAGTACTTC
-	-	TRBV7-2	17	TRBJ1-3	CASSLEVRATSGNTIYF	TGTGCCAGCAGCTTAGAGGTCCGCGCGACCTCTGGAAACACCATATATTTT
-	-	TRBV7-9	18	TRBJ1-3	CASSQPQKSSLSGNTIYF	TGTGCCAGCAGCCAGCCGCAGAAATCCTCCCTCTCTGGAAACACCATATATTTT
-	-	TRBV10-1	13	TRBJ1-1	CASSDRMNTEAFF	TGCGCCAGCAGTGACCGCATGAACACTGAAGCTTTCTTT
few	-	TRBV7-2	15	TRBJ2-2	CASSPVSLKAGELFF	TGTGCCAGCAGCCCGGTTTCTCTTAAGGCCGGGGAGCTGTTTTTT
few	TRBD1	TRBV5-1	16	TRBJ2-7	CASSLGDRDSSYEQYF	TGCGCCAGCAGCTTAGGGGACAGGGACAGCTCCTACGAGCAGTACTTC
-	TRBD1	TRBV23-1	16	TRBJ1-1	CASSLVGQGLRTEAFF	TGCGCCAGCAGTCTCGTGGGACAGGGGTTGCGAACTGAAGCTTTCTTT
-	-	TRBV5-3	18	TRBJ2-3	CARSLVADQGICTDTQYF	TGTGCCAGAAGCTTGGTGGCCGACCAGGGGATTTGCACAGATACGCAGTATTTT
-	-	TRBV6-5	10	TRBJ2-7	CAGGNYEQYF	TGTGCCGGAGGGAACTACGAGCAGTACTTC
-	-	TRBV27	16	TRBJ1-4	CASSLFGVLRDEKLFF	TGTGCCAGCAGTTTATTCGGGGTATTACGGGATGAAAAACTGTTTTTT
-	-	TRBV13	15	TRBJ1-3	CASSSGLISGNTIYF	TGTGCCAGCAGCTCAGGACTGATCTCTGGAAACACCATATATTTT
few	-	TRBV7-2	14	TRBJ1-3	CASRLGGSGNTIYF	TGTGCCAGCAGGTTGGGGGGTTCTGGAAACACCATATATTTT
-	-	TRBV10-3	14	TRBJ1-4	CATGEGATNEKLFF	TGTGCCACCGGAGAGGGTGCAACTAATGAAAAACTGTTTTTT
-	-	TRBV6-6	15	TRBJ1-1	CASSPRPTPGAEAFF	TGTGCCAGCAGTCCTCGGCCTACCCCAGGGGCTGAAGCTTTCTTT
once	-	TRBV5-5	14	TRBJ2-1	CASSFGNSYNEQFF	TGTGCCAGCAGCTTCGGTAATTCCTACAATGAGCAGTTCTTC
-	TRBD1	TRBV10-1	13	TRBJ1-1	CASSAGGRGEAFF	TGCGCCAGCAGTGCAGGGGGCCGGGGTGAAGCTTTCTTT
-	-	TRBV7-6	15	TRBJ2-1	CASSLVGVSYNEQFF	TGTGCCAGCAGCTTAGTCGGGGTCTCCTACAATGAGCAGTTCTTC
-	TRBD1	TRBV9	15	TRBJ1-4	CASSASGTGGEKLFF	TGTGCCAGCAGCGCCTCCGGGACAGGTGGCGAAAAACTGTTTTTT
-	TRBD1	TRBV3-1/TRBV3-2	19	TRBJ1-3	CASSQGEYWTGTTGNTIYF	TGTGCCAGCAGCCAAGGAGAATACTGGACAGGGACAACTGGAAACACCATATATTTT
-	-	TRBV20-1	13	TRBJ1-5	CSASKNSNQPQHF	TGCAGTGCTAGTAAGAATAGCAATCAGCCCCAGCATTTT
-	-	TRBV21-1	15	TRBJ2-7	CASIQYRVGFYEQYF	TGTGCCAGCATCCAATACAGGGTTGGGTTCTACGAGCAGTACTTC
-	-	TRBV4-2	11	TRBJ1-2	CASSRSYGYTF	TGTGCCAGCAGCCGGAGCTATGGCTACACCTTC
-	TRBD1	TRBV10-3	15	TRBJ1-1	CAIRGQENMNTEAFF	TGTGCCATCAGGGGACAGGAGAACATGAACACTGAAGCTTTCTTT
-	TRBD2	TRBV7-8	19	TRBJ2-1	CASSLGLAGGPSSYNEQFF	TGTGCCAGCAGCTTAGGACTAGCGGGGGGCCCGAGCTCCTACAATGAGCAGTTCTTC
-	TRBD2	TRBV9	17	TRBJ2-1	CASSATLAGGPGYEQFF	TGTGCCAGCAGCGCCACACTAGCGGGGGGGCCTGGCTATGAGCAGTTCTTC
-	-	TRBV11-3	16	TRBJ2-1	CASSLDSGRDYNEQFF	TGTGCCAGCAGCTTAGATAGCGGCAGGGACTACAATGAGCAGTTCTTC
-	-	TRBV19	15	TRBJ1-3	CASSSGQLSGNTIYF	TGTGCCAGTAGCTCGGGACAACTTTCTGGAAACACCATATATTTT
-	-	TRBV10-2	11	TRBJ2-2	CAMADSGELFF	TGCGCCATGGCCGACAGCGGGGAGCTGTTTTTT
-	TRBD1	TRBV6-5	13	TRBJ2-7	CASIGQGRYEQYF	TGTGCCAGCATCGGACAGGGGAGATACGAGCAGTACTTC
-	TRBD1	TRBV5-4	15	TRBJ2-7	CASSLEGARGREQYF	TGTGCCAGCAGCTTGGAAGGTGCCAGGGGGCGCGAGCAGTACTTC
-	TRBD1	TRBV6-5	16	TRBJ1-1	CASSSRQGRKYTEAFF	TGTGCCAGCAGTTCAAGACAGGGAAGGAAGTACACTGAAGCTTTCTTT
-	TRBD1	TRBV7-2	13	TRBJ2-5	CASSRQGQETQYF	TGTGCCAGCAGCCGACAGGGTCAGGAGACCCAGTACTTC
-	-	TRBV10-3	14	TRBJ2-3	CAISESTGTDTQYF	TGTGCCATCAGTGAGTCGACAGGCACAGATACGCAGTATTTT
-	TRBD1	TRBV3-1/TRBV3-2	14	TRBJ1-2	CASSQEGGGDGYTF	TGTGCCAGCAGCCAAGAAGGAGGGGGCGATGGCTACACCTTC
-	-	TRBV10-2	14	TRBJ2-3	CASSGLALGDTQYF	TGCGCCAGCAGTGGGCTAGCACTGGGAGATACGCAGTATTTT
once	-	TRBV7-9	13	TRBJ1-2	CASSLSDGYGYTF	TGTGCCAGCAGCTTGAGCGACGGGTATGGCTACACCTTC
-	-	TRBV7-7	13	TRBJ1-4	CASSLRWGEKLFF	TGTGCTAGCAGCTTACGGTGGGGGGAAAAACTGTTTTTT
-	TRBD2	TRBV5-1	15	TRBJ2-5	CASSALAGAKETQYF	TGCGCCAGCAGCGCGTTAGCGGGGGCAAAAGAGACCCAGTACTTC
-	-	TRBV9	14	TRBJ1-5	CASTGLPSNQPQHF	TGTGCCAGCACGGGACTGCCAAGCAATCAGCCCCAGCATTTT
-	TRBD1	TRBV27	16	TRBJ2-7	CASRTHPGQGAGEQYF	TGTGCCAGCAGAACACATCCGGGACAGGGCGCAGGCGAGCAGTACTTC
once	-	TRBV20-1	10	TRBJ1-1	CSARERQAFF	TGCAGTGCTAGAGAAAGACAAGCTTTCTTT
-	-	TRBV19	16	TRBJ2-6	CASSIGPQSGANVLTF	TGTGCCAGTAGTATCGGCCCACAGTCTGGGGCCAACGTCCTGACTTTC
-	-	TRBV3-1/TRBV3-2	16	TRBJ1-4	CASSQGGLKTNEKLFF	TGTGCCAGCAGCCAAGGAGGATTGAAAACTAATGAAAAACTGTTTTTT
-	-	TRBV2	12	TRBJ1-2	CARQLPRRLYTF	TGTGCCAGGCAACTTCCGCGACGGTTGTACACCTTC
-	-	TRBV27	20	TRBJ2-5	CATQSGVWARNRGGQETQYF	TGTGCCACGCAAAGTGGGGTATGGGCGAGAAACAGGGGGGGACAAGAGACCCAGTACTTC
-	TRBD1	TRBV15	17	TRBJ1-6	CATSRSPGQGVNSPLHF	TGTGCCACCAGCAGGTCGCCGGGACAGGGGGTAAATTCACCCCTCCACTTT
-	TRBD2	TRBV7-3	17	TRBJ2-2	CASSSGTSGENTGELFF	TGTGCCAGCAGCTCTGGGACTAGCGGGGAGAACACCGGGGAGCTGTTTTTT
few	TRBD2	TRBV6-5	15	TRBJ2-1	CASSYTSGAYNEQFF	TGTGCCAGCAGTTATACTAGCGGAGCCTACAATGAGCAGTTCTTC
-	-	TRBV6-5	15	TRBJ1-1	CASSYSEEGPTEAFF	TGTGCCAGCAGTTACTCGGAGGAGGGGCCCACTGAAGCTTTCTTT
-	-	TRBV18	12	TRBJ1-5	CASSLSNQPQHF	TGTGCCAGCTCACTTAGCAATCAGCCCCAGCATTTT
-	TRBD2	TRBV28	17	TRBJ2-3	CASSTRPSGGAPDTQYF	TGTGCCAGCAGCACCCGACCTAGCGGGGGGGCCCCAGATACGCAGTATTTT
-	-	TRBV18	16	TRBJ1-1	CASSPTSQGMNTEAFF	TGTGCCAGCTCACCAACGTCACAGGGCATGAACACTGAAGCTTTCTTT
once	TRBD1	TRBV28	15	TRBJ1-2	CASAERPTGGTGYTF	TGTGCCAGCGCGGAACGTCCGACAGGGGGCACGGGCTACACCTTC
-	-	TRBV25-1	15	TRBJ1-6	CASSELWGPQAPLHF	TGTGCCAGCAGTGAATTATGGGGCCCCCAAGCACCCCTCCACTTT
-	-	TRBV6-5	11	TRBJ2-7	CASSHSYEQYF	TGTGCCAGCAGTCACTCCTACGAGCAGTACTTC
-	TRBD1	TRBV5-8	13	TRBJ1-2	CASSRTGIYGYTF	TGTGCCAGCAGCCGGACAGGGATTTATGGCTACACCTTC